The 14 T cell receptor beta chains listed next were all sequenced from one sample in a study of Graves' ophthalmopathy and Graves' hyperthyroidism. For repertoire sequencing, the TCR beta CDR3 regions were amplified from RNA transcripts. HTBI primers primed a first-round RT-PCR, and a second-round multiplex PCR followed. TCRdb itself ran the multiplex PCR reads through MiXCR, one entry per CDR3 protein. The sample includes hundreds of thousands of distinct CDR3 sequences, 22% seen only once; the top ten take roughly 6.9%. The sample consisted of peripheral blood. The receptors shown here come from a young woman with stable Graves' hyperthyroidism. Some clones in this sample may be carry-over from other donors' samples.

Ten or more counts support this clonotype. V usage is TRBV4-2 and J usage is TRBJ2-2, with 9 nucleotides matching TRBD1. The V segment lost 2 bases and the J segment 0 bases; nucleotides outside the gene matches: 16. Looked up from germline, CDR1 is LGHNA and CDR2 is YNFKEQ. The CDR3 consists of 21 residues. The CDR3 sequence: CASSQSPGQGEWGTNTGELFF. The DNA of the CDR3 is TGTGCCAGCAGCCAATCCCCGGGACAGGGAGAGTGGGGAACGAACACCGGGGAGCTGTTTTTT.

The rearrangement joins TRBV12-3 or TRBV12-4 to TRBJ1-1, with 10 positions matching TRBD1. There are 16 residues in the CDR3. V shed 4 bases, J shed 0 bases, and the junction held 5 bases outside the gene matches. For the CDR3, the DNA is TGTGCCAGCAGTTGGGACAGGGGCCGTATGAACACTGAAGCTTTCTTT. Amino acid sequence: CASSWDRGRMNTEAFF.

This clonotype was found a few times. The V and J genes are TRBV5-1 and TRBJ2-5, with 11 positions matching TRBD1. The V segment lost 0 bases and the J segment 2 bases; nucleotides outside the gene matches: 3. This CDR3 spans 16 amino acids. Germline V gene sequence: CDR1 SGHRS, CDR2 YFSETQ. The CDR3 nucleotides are TGCGCCAGCAGCTTGGGGGACAGGGGGATTCAAGAGACCCAGTACTTC. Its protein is CASSLGDRGIQETQYF.

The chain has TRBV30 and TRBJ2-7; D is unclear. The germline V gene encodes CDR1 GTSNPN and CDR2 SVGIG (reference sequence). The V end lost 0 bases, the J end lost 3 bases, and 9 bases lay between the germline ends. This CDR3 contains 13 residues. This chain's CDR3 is CAWSVEQFYEQYF. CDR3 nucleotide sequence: TGTGCCTGGAGTGTAGAACAATTCTACGAGCAGTACTTC.

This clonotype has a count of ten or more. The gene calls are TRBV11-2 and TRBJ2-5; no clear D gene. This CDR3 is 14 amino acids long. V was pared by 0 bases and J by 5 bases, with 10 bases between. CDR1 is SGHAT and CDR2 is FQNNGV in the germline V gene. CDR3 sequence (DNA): TGTGCCAGCAGCTTAGAGTTTGCCTCGGAGACCCAGTACTTC. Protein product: CASSLEFASETQYF.

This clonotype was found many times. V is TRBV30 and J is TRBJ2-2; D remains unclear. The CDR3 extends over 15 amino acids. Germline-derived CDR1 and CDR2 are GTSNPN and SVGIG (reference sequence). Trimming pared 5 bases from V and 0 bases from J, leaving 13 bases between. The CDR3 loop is CAWGTNGANTGELFF. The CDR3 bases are TGTGCCTGGGGTACCAACGGCGCGAACACCGGGGAGCTGTTTTTT.

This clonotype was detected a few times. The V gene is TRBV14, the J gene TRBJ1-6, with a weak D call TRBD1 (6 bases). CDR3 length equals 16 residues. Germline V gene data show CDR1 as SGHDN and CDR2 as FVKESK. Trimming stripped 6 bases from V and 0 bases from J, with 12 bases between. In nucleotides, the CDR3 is TGTGCCAGCAGACAAACAGGGAGCTCCTATAATTCACCCCTCCACTTT. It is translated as CASRQTGSSYNSPLHF. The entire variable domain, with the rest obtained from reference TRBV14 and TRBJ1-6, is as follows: EAGVTQFPSHSVIEKGQTVTLRCDPISGHDNLYWYRRVMGKEIKFLLHFVKESKQDESGMPNNRFLAERTGGTYSTLKVQPAELEDSGVYFCASRQTGSSYNSPLHFGNGTRLTVT.

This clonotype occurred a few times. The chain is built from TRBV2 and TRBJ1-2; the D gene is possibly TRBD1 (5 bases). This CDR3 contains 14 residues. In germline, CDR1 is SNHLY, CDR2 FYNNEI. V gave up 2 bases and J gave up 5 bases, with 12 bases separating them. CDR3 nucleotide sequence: TGTGCCAGCAGTGAATATTCGGGGGAATATGGCTACACCTTC. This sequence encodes CASSEYSGEYGYTF. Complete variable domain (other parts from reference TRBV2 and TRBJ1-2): EPEVTQTPSHQVTQMGQEVILRCVPISNHLYFYWYRQILGQKVEFLVSFYNNEISEKSEIFDDQFSVERPDGSNFTLKIRSTKLEDSAMYFCASSEYSGEYGYTFGSGTRLTVV.

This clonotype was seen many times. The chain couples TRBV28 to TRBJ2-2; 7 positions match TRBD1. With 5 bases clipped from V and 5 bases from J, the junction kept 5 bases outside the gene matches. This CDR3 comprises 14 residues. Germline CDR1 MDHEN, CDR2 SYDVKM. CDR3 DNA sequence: TGTGCCAGCAGTAGGCAGGGGGAAACCGGGGAGCTGTTTTTT. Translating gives CASSRQGETGELFF.

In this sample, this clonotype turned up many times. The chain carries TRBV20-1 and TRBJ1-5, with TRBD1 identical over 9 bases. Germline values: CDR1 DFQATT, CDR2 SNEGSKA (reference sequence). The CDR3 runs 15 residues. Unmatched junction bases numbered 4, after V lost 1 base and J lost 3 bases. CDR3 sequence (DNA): TGCAGTGCTAGAGGGGACAGGGAATACAATCAGCCCCAGCATTTT. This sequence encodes CSARGDREYNQPQHF.

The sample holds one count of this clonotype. CDR3 DNA: TGTGCCAGCAGGAGCCCAGGACCTCAAGAGACCCAGTACTTC. This encodes CASRSPGPQETQYF. This chain connects TRBV28 to TRBJ2-5; D is unresolved. From germline, CDR1 is MDHEN and CDR2 SYDVKM. The CDR3 is made up of 14 amino acids. The V gene lost 6 bases and the J gene lost 2 bases, with 13 bases spanning the gap.

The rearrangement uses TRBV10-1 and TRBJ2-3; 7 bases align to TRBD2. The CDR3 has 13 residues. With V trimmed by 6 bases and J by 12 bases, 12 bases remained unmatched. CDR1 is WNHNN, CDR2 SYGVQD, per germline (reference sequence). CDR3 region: CASSWDYRLPQYF. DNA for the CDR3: TGCGCCAGCAGCTGGGACTACCGCCTCCCCCAGTATTTT.

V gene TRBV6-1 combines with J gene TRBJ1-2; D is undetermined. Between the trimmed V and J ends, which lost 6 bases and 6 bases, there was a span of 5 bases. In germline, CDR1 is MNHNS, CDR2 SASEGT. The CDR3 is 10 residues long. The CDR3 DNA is TGTGCCAGCAGACTCAATGGCTACACCTTC. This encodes CASRLNGYTF.

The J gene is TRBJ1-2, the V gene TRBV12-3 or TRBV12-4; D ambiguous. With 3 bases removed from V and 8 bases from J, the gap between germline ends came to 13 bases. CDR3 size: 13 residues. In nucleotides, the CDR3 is TGTGCCAGCAGTTTGGAGTTTCTGGAAGGCTACACCTTC. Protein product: CASSLEFLEGYTF.